These T cell receptor beta chains were read from a single sample in a study of cytomegalovirus exposure and HLA in healthy donors. This table comes from immunoSEQ multiplex PCR, and its TCRdb copy is limited to in-frame clones, with some not included. The sample has roughly 64,000 clones; approximately 95% are singletons. Specimen: PBMCs. These receptor sequences come from a woman younger than 30 in good health and CMV-seropositive. Each CDR3 is given with its conserved first and last residue. Each record gives: V gene, D gene, CDR3 length, clone size, J gene, CDR3 protein, CDR3 DNA. D genes are given only for firm matches. The size field is filled for only some rows; it gives once, few, many or a size class.

>TRBV27|TRBD2|14|-|TRBJ2-4
CASSSYGRADIQYF
TGTGCCAGTTCCTCATACGGGAGGGCGGACATTCAGTACTTC
>TRBV27|TRBD1|13|-|TRBJ1-2
CASNPQGAGGYTF
TGTGCCAGCAATCCGCAGGGGGCAGGTGGCTACACCTTC
>TRBV5-1|-|14|-|TRBJ2-1
CASSGQGIYNEQFF
TGCGCCAGCAGCGGGCAGGGGATCTACAATGAGCAGTTCTTC
>TRBV18|-|15|-|TRBJ2-2
CASSQEWTETGELFF
TGTGCCAGCTCCCAAGAATGGACAGAGACCGGGGAGCTGTTTTTT
>TRBV6-1|TRBD2|14|once|TRBJ2-1
CASLQRETGGFGFF
TGTGCCAGCCTCCAGCGGGAGACGGGGGGATTTGGGTTCTTC
>TRBV27|-|13|-|TRBJ1-1
CASSLIQRGEAFF
TGTGCCAGCAGTTTGATCCAGCGAGGTGAAGCTTTCTTT
>TRBV4-1|-|16|-|TRBJ1-5
CASSHQQGSSNQPQHF
TGCGCCAGCAGCCACCAACAGGGAAGCAGCAATCAGCCCCAGCATTTT
>TRBV5-5|-|15|-|TRBJ2-6
CASSYRDSGANVLTF
TGTGCCAGCAGCTACAGGGACTCTGGGGCCAACGTCCTGACTTTC
>TRBV6-6|-|15|-|TRBJ2-1
CASIGDTPSYNEQFF
TGTGCCAGTATAGGGGACACGCCTTCGTACAATGAGCAGTTCTTC
>TRBV6-1|-|16|-|TRBJ1-3
CASSEFPRGGGNTIYF
TGTGCCAGCAGTGAATTTCCGAGGGGAGGCGGAAACACCATATATTTT
>TRBV4-2|TRBD2|16|-|TRBJ2-1
CASSQGTSGGASEQFF
TGTGCCAGCAGCCAAGGGACTAGCGGGGGGGCCAGTGAGCAGTTCTTC
>TRBV12-5|-|13|-|TRBJ2-7
CASALGLSYEQYF
TGTGCTAGTGCCTTGGGGCTCTCCTACGAGCAGTACTTC
>TRBV9|TRBD1|14|-|TRBJ1-4
CASSGTGSNEKLFF
TGTGCCAGCAGTGGGACAGGGTCTAATGAAAAACTGTTTTTT
>TRBV6-1|-|15|-|TRBJ2-3
CASTNLGGRTDTQYF
TGTGCCAGCACTAACTTGGGGGGACGCACAGATACGCAGTATTTT
>TRBV25-1|-|11|-|TRBJ2-1
CASSFEIEQFF
TGTGCCAGCAGTTTCGAGATTGAGCAGTTCTTC
>TRBV5-1|TRBD2|17|-|TRBJ2-1
CASSSTSGASSYNEQFF
TGCGCCAGCAGTTCGACTAGCGGGGCAAGCTCCTACAATGAGCAGTTCTTC
>TRBV4-1|-|15|once|TRBJ1-4
CASSQQGMLREKLFF
TGCGCCAGCAGCCAACAGGGGATGTTAAGAGAAAAACTGTTTTTT
>TRBV11-2|TRBD2|18|-|TRBJ2-3
CASSFVPAREWGTDTQYF
TGTGCCAGCAGCTTTGTGCCGGCGCGGGAGTGGGGCACAGATACGCAGTATTTT
>TRBV19|TRBD1|19|-|TRBJ2-7
CASSKVRTGGRDYYYEQYF
TGTGCCAGTAGTAAGGTGCGGACAGGGGGCCGGGACTACTACTACGAGCAGTACTTC
>TRBV28|-|13|-|TRBJ1-5
CASSTDGEQPQHF
TGTGCCAGCAGTACCGATGGAGAGCAGCCCCAGCATTTT
>TRBV4-3|-|16|-|TRBJ1-5
CASSQDRRGSNQPQHF
TGCGCCAGCAGCCAAGATAGACGGGGTAGCAATCAGCCCCAGCATTTT
>TRBV4-1|TRBD1|16|-|TRBJ2-3
CASSQRTGASTDTQYF
TGCGCCAGCAGCCAGCGCACAGGGGCCAGCACAGATACGCAGTATTTT